This TCR beta chain was obtained from a study of control samples from healthy donors and cancer patients. Germline assignment: CDR1 MNHEY and CDR2 SMNVEV (reference sequence). The CDR3 runs to 17 residues. V dropped 2 bases and J dropped 0; count of bases not matched to a gene: 6. TCRdb keeps only in-frame clones here, not all; method: immunoSEQ multiplex PCR. The sample contains about 190,000 clones, about 91% of which appear only once. V is TRBV27 and J is TRBJ2-3; 9 bases align to TRBD2. The sequence came from a young man in good health. Material: blood. CDR3 coding DNA: TGTGCCAGCAGTTTACTACTAGCGGGCCCTAGCACAGATACGCAGTATTTT. Residues: CASSLLLAGPSTDTQYF.